What follows is one TCR beta chain and its context. Its antigen target is currently unknown. Base qualities are not at hand, and no much larger clone is one base apart. Library prep was done by the immunoSEQ multiplex PCR assay. In TCRdb, the immuneACCESS table is reduced to in-frame sequences with V and J assigned. These tables do not hold every clone; where another copy was compared, an unresolved V gene accounts for under half, and the others remain unexplained. This sample holds 100,000 or so clones; roughly 95% were observed only once. Approximately 0.21% of the sample comes from the top ten. The data belong to a study of technical replicates of blood from a handful of donors (dated by TCRdb to the late 2010s). Measured from the cysteine to the phenylalanine, the CDR3 is 15 residues long. CDR3 DNA is the only sequence kept; it has 45 bases, read in frame from the first base. V has 5 bases trimmed and J has 5 bases trimmed; junction bases matching no gene number 10. As encoded in the germline V gene, CDR1 is MDHEN while CDR2 is SYDVKM.

Material: T cells isolated from PBMCs. This sequence was found in a human donor in good health. The chain uses TRBV28 and TRBJ2-5; 8 nucleotides in the junction match TRBD2. The nucleotide sequence is TGTGCCAGCAGTCTCAACCGGGGGGGATGGGAGACCCAGTACTTC. Its amino acids are CASSLNRGGWETQYF.